One and the same sample provided the 12 T cell receptor beta chains below, sequenced in a study of blood T cells in healthy people across ages. Then a second PCR, running about 6 to 11 cycles, was carried out with a sample-barcoded 5' primer and a J-beta primer mix. Each CDR3 protein gets one entry after TCRdb re-called the 5' RACE reads with MiXCR. The data contain roughly 2 million distinct CDR3 sequences, around 50% of them singletons. Material for sequencing was blood. The receptors here all came from a woman aged 40 to 50 in good health.

The count of this clonotype is one. The chain combines TRBV7-2 with TRBJ1-1; D not certain. The CDR3 runs 17 residues. CDR1 is SGHTA, CDR2 FQGNSA, per germline. V shed 2 bases and J shed 1 base, with 17 bases lying between them. CDR3 residues: CASSLLGRESQNTEAFF. For the CDR3, the DNA is TGTGCCAGCAGCTTACTAGGGCGGGAATCCCAGAACACTGAAGCTTTCTTT.

The V gene is TRBV20-1, the J gene TRBJ2-5; 7 bases line up with TRBD1. The J call may not be correct, given that the DNA end is closer to TRBJ2-7. This CDR3 is 13 amino acids long. Per the germline V gene, CDR1 is DFQATT and CDR2 is SNEGSKA (reference sequence). CDR3 in DNA: TGCAGTGCTGCCTGGGACAGCACCTACGAGCAGTACTTC. The encoded protein is CSAAWDSTYEQYF.

This clonotype is a singleton in its sample. The chain joins TRBV5-1 to TRBJ2-1, with D uncertain. V lost 0 bases and J 11 bases, leaving 9 bases between the germline ends. Germline assignment: CDR1 SGHRS and CDR2 YFSETQ. This CDR3 comprises 12 residues. The CDR3 DNA follows: TGCGCCAGCAGCTTGGATCGGTCCCAGCAGTTCTTC. It translates to CASSLDRSQQFF.

V usage is TRBV7-2 and J usage is TRBJ2-3, with a weak D call TRBD2 (6 bases). Trimming removed 4 bases from V and 7 bases from J, with 6 bases in between. The germline V gene encodes CDR1 SGHTA and CDR2 FQGNSA. CDR3 length equals 11 residues. CDR3 sequence (DNA): TGTGCCAGCAGCTGGACTAATACGCAGTATTTT. It yields the protein CASSWTNTQYF.

This clonotype appeared a few times. The chain recombines TRBV15 with TRBJ1-2; D is perhaps TRBD1 (5 bases). Trimming took off 1 base at V and 4 bases at J, with 13 bases between the two ends. The CDR3 consists of 15 residues. The germline V gene has CDR1 LNHNV and CDR2 YYDKDF (reference sequence). The CDR3 DNA follows: TGTGCCACCAGCAGAGTCGGGGGAGCAGGCTATGGCTACACCTTC. Residues: CATSRVGGAGYGYTF.

The J gene is TRBJ2-1, the V gene TRBV13, with TRBD1 matching over 7 bases. The CDR3 is 15 residues long. The V segment lost 5 bases and the J segment 8 bases; nucleotides outside the gene matches: 12. Germline CDR1 and CDR2: PRHDT and FYEKMQ (reference sequence). The CDR3 DNA reads as TGTGCCAGCAGCCCAAGGACAGGATGGCTAGATGAGCAGTTCTTC. It codes for CASSPRTGWLDEQFF.

CDR3 bases: TGTGCCAGCAGTTACTCATGGGCAGGGGATAGCAATCAGCCCCAGCATTTT. Translated: CASSYSWAGDSNQPQHF. The J gene is TRBJ1-5, the V gene TRBV6-5, with D perhaps matching TRBD1 (6 bases). Trimming cost V 0 bases and J 0 bases, with 12 bases left between them. This CDR3 is built from 17 residues. Germline-derived CDR1 and CDR2 are MNHEY and SVGAGI.

V usage is TRBV9 and J usage is TRBJ2-3; TRBD2 matches 8 bases. The CDR3 totals 15 residues. V was pared by 2 bases and J by 2 bases, with 4 bases of the junction left unmatched. Germline V lookup: CDR1 SGDLS, CDR2 YYNGEE. Here the CDR3 reads CASSVGTSVTDTQYF. CDR3 bases: TGTGCCAGCAGCGTCGGGACTAGTGTCACAGATACGCAGTATTTT.

The V gene is TRBV20-1, the J gene TRBJ2-4, with D perhaps TRBD1 or TRBD2 (5 bases each). The J call may be mistaken, given a closer DNA end match to TRBJ2-7. The germline V gene encodes CDR1 DFQATT and CDR2 SNEGSKA (reference sequence). The CDR3 runs 14 residues. DNA for the CDR3: TGCAGTGCCCCTGGCAGGGAGAGTTCCTACGAGCAGTACTTC. Amino acid sequence: CSAPGRESSYEQYF.

The chain uses TRBV24-1 and TRBJ2-7; TRBD1 agrees at 10 bases. V was clipped by 3 bases and J by 3 bases; unmatched bases: 4. Germline V CDR1 and CDR2: KGHDR, SFDVKD. The CDR3 is made up of 15 amino acids. The CDR3, as DNA: TGTGCCACCAGTGATCCGGGACAGGGGAACTACGAGCAGTACTTC. Protein sequence: CATSDPGQGNYEQYF.

The chain is built from TRBV12-3 or TRBV12-4 and TRBJ2-5; D unclear. The CDR3 spans 16 residues. Trimming took 5 bases from V and 5 from J, leaving 21 bases between them. CDR3 in amino acids: CASSNTAADPPETQYF. The CDR3 nucleotides are TGTGCCAGCAGTAATACCGCCGCTGACCCACCGGAGACCCAGTACTTC.

The J gene is TRBJ2-7, the V gene TRBV5-8, with a possible D match to TRBD2 (6 bases). With 0 bases removed from V and 0 bases from J, the gap between germline ends came to 10 bases. The CDR3 runs to 15 residues. Germline lookup yields CDR1 SGHTS and CDR2 YDEGEE. The CDR3 reads CASSLGTIPSYEQYF. The CDR3 nucleotides are TGTGCCAGCAGCTTGGGGACTATCCCCTCCTACGAGCAGTACTTC.